This TCR beta chain was recovered during a study of T cell changes during pregnancy in multiple sclerosis. Profiling relied on immunoSEQ multiplex PCR, and the TCRdb table lists in-frame clones only, not all of them. The table includes some 70,000 clones, around nine tenths detected once. The TCR was taken from a female donor in good health, enrolled as a control in a pregnancy study. The specimen comprised peripheral blood, sampled in the second trimester of pregnancy.

The CDR3 is CASSSGTSGGDRDTQYF. CDR3 nucleotides: TGTGCCAGCAGTTCAGGGACTAGCGGGGGGGATCGAGATACGCAGTATTTT. The V gene is TRBV28, the J gene TRBJ2-3, with 16 bases aligning to TRBD2. The V gene's germline CDR1 is MDHEN and CDR2 SYDVKM. This CDR3 spans 17 amino acids. The junction had 6 bases not matched to a gene; V was cut back by 4 bases and J by 5 bases. The full variable domain, its missing parts supplied by reference TRBV28 and TRBJ2-3, is DVKVTQSSRYLVKRTGEKVFLECVQDMDHENMFWYRQDPGLGLRLIYFSYDVKMKEKGDIPEGYSVSREKKERFSLILESASTNQTSMYLCASSSGTSGGDRDTQYFGPGTRLTVL.